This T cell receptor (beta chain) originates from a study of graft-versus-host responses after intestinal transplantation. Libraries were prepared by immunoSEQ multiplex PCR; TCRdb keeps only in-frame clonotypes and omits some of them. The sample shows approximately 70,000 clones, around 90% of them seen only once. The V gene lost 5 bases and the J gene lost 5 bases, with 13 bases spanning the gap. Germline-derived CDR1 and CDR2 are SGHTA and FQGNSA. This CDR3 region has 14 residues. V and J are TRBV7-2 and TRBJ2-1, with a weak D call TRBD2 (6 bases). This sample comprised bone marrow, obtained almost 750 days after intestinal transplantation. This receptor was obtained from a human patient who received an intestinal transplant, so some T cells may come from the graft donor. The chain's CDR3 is CASSRRGIHNEQFF. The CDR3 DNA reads TGTGCCAGCAGCCGACGCGGGATTCACAATGAGCAGTTCTTC.